This TCR beta chain was identified during a study of neurological immune-mediated disorders. This clonotype was counted ten times or more. The authors made cDNA by 5'RACE with 10-nucleotide random UMIs. Each CDR3 protein is one row after TCRdb ran MiXCR on the 5' RACE reads. Counted here are over 15,000 distinct CDR3 sequences, roughly 10% occurring once; the ten biggest clones make up under 30%. The germline V gene has CDR1 MGHRA and CDR2 YSYEKL. The trim removed 3 bases at V and 3 bases at J, leaving 5 bases unmatched. This CDR3 is built from 17 residues. Libraries from sorted cells used 1 million T cells (CD4+ or CD8+).

The V and J genes are TRBV4-1 and TRBJ2-3; 14 nucleotides line up with TRBD2. The sequenced sample was CD8+ T cells from blood. The sequence derives from a woman aged 45-65 years in good health. CDR3 in DNA: TGCGCCAGCAGCCACCAGACTAGCGGGGGGGCTACAGATACGCAGTATTTT. Translation: CASSHQTSGGATDTQYF.